This T cell receptor beta chain appears in the sequencing data of a study of T cell repertoires in cytomegalovirus infection. The overall study: Used in the study were CMV epitopes, some recently identified and HLA-C-restricted, others well-studied and HLA-B-restricted. Public TCR beta signature analysis indicated the presence of both CMV infection and matching HLA type. Whole-study results and caveats: Identification of carriers of CMV plus the relevant HLA was performed using cumulative public TCR beta family frequency. Predominance within the ex vivo response was attributable to HLA-C-restricted CMV-specific TCR beta clonotypes.

TCRdb reanalysed the reads using MiXCR and keeps one entry per CDR3 protein. The sample records some 500,000 distinct CDR3 sequences, about 40% being singletons. Germline assignment: CDR1 WSHSY and CDR2 SAAADI. Trimming pared 3 bases from V and 9 bases from J, leaving 18 bases between. This CDR3 is built from 15 residues. Points on this clonotype: The antigen is unknown.

The clonotype was recovered from a human donor in good health (CMV status not recorded). Some clones in this sample may be carry-over from other donors' samples. This specimen was cultured PBMCs, taken from culture after CMV antigen stimulation. The chain has TRBV10-2 and TRBJ2-1; TRBD2 might be the D (5 bases). The CDR3: CASSDERSSVSEQFF. CDR3 nucleotides: TGCGCCAGCAGTGATGAGAGAAGTAGCGTGAGTGAGCAGTTCTTC.